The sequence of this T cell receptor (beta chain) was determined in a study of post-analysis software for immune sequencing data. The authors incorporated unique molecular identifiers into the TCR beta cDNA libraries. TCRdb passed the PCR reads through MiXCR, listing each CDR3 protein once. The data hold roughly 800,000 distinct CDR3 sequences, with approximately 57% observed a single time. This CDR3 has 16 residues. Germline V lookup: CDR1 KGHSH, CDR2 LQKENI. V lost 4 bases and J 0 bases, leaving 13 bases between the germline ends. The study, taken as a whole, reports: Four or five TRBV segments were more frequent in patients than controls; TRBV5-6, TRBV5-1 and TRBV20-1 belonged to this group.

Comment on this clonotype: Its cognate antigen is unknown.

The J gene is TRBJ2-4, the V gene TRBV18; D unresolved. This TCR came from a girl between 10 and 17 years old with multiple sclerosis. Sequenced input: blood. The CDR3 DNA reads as TGTGCCAGCTCACGGGTCTCCGGCTTAGCCAAAAACATTCAGTACTTC. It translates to CASSRVSGLAKNIQYF.